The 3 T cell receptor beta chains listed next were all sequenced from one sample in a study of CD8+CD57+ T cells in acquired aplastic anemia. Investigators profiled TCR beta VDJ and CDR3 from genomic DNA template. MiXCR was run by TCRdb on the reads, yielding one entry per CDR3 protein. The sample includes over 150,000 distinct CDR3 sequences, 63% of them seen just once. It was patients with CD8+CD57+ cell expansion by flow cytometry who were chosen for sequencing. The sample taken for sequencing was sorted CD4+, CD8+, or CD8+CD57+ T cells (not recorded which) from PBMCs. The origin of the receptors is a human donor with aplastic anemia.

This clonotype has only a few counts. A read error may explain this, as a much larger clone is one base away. CDR3 sequence (DNA): TGCAGTGCTAGGACTGACAGGGAGTGGAACACCGGGGAGCTGTTTTTT. Translated, it gives CSARTDREWNTGELFF. The gene calls are TRBV20-1 and TRBJ2-2; 7 bases map to TRBD1. V lost 3 bases and J lost 1; bases outside the gene matches: 8. Germline CDR1 is DFQATT and CDR2 is SNEGSKA (reference sequence). This CDR3 has 16 amino acids.

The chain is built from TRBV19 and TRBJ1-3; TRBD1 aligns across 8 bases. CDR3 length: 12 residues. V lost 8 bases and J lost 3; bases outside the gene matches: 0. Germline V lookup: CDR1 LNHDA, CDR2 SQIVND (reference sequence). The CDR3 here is CASGQGGNTIYF. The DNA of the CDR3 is TGTGCCAGTGGACAGGGTGGAAACACCATATATTTT. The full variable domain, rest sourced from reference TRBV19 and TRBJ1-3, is DGGITQSPKYLFRKEGQNVTLSCEQNLNHDAMYWYRQDPGQGLRLIYYSQIVNDFQKGDIAEGYSVSREKKESFPLTVTSAQKNPTAFYLCASGQGGNTIYFGEGSWLTVV.

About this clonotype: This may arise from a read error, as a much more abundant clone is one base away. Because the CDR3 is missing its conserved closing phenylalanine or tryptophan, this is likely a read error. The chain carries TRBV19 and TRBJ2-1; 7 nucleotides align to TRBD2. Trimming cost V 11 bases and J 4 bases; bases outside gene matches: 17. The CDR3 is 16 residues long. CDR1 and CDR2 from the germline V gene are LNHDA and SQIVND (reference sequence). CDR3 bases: TGTGCCTCTTATCCCAGTGGACTAGATCTTTACAATGAGCAGTTCCTC. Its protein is CASYPSGLDLYNEQFL.